A single sample is the source of the 30 T cell receptor beta chains below, sequenced in a study of cytomegalovirus exposure and HLA in healthy donors (dated by TCRdb to 2017 to 2019). Library generation was performed with the immunoSEQ multiplex PCR assay. This is the immuneACCESS table as TCRdb keeps it, with only in-frame sequences that have V and J called. A part of the clones is gone; compared with another copy, unresolved V genes explain less than half, and the rest is unexplained. The sample table shows under 200,000 clones, and about 86% are seen once. The ten largest clones capture around 2.1% of the sample. Input material: PBMCs. These TCRs come from a woman between 18 and 30 years old in good health and CMV-seronegative.

The chain recombines TRBV30 with TRBJ1-2; 8 bases fit TRBD1. Unmatched junction bases numbered 6, after V lost 0 bases and J lost 3 bases. The CDR3 has 15 amino acids. Per germline, CDR1 GTSNPN and CDR2 SVGIG (reference sequence). The CDR3 DNA is TGTGCCTGGAGTGTAGAGACAGGGGTATACTATGGCTACACCTTC. Translating gives CAWSVETGVYYGYTF.

This chain joins TRBV7-2 and TRBJ2-1; D unresolved. Germline V gene sequence: CDR1 SGHTA, CDR2 FQGNSA. Trimming took off 2 bases at V and 0 bases at J, with 8 bases between the two ends. The CDR3 loop spans 15 amino acids. The CDR3 DNA is TGTGCCAGCAGCTTAACCTCTACCTCCTACAATGAGCAGTTCTTC. It encodes CASSLTSTSYNEQFF.

This clone has just one count. V usage is TRBV5-3 and J usage is TRBJ1-3; D is ambiguous. TRBV5-3 is treated as an ORF (open reading frame) with a function not yet certain. CDR3 size: 17 residues. Deletions cut 0 bases from V and 5 bases from J, with 18 bases between. CDR3 in amino acids: CARSLGEGFGPRNTIYF. CDR3 bases: TGTGCCAGAAGCTTGGGGGAGGGTTTTGGCCCCAGAAACACCATATATTTT.

The sample holds a few counts of this clone. The chain carries TRBV29-1 and TRBJ1-2; TRBD1 matches 7 bases. Germline loops: CDR1 SQVTM, CDR2 ANQGSEA. The CDR3 is made up of 11 amino acids. The V and J ends lost 7 bases and 4 bases, in that order; junction bases with no gene match: 3. CDR3 amino acids: CSAWDSYGYTF. In nucleotides, the CDR3 is TGCAGCGCCTGGGACAGCTATGGCTACACCTTC.

The gene calls are TRBV27 and TRBJ1-5; 9 positions agree with TRBD1. The V gene's germline CDR1 is MNHEY and CDR2 SMNVEV (reference sequence). The ends lost 4 bases at V and 0 bases at J; junction bases unmatched: 10. The CDR3 covers 18 residues. Here the CDR3 reads CASSYTGGVFFSNQPQHF. The CDR3 DNA follows: TGTGCCAGCAGTTACACAGGGGGCGTCTTTTTTAGCAATCAGCCCCAGCATTTT.

The chain combines TRBV6-4 with TRBJ1-2, with 7 bases lining up with TRBD1. Germline-derived CDR1 and CDR2 are MRHNA and SNTAGT. The CDR3 is made up of 13 amino acids. The ends lost 6 bases at V and 4 bases at J; junction bases unmatched: 5. The CDR3 DNA reads TGTGCCAGCAGCGTGACAGGGAGCTATGGCTACACCTTC. This translates into CASSVTGSYGYTF.

The chain couples TRBV2 to TRBJ2-5, with TRBD1 matching 7 bases. Germline lookup yields CDR1 SNHLY and CDR2 FYNNEI. The CDR3 contains 14 residues. J was trimmed by 0 bases and V by 3 bases; bases with no gene match: 1. The CDR3: CASSDRGYQETQYF. The CDR3 bases are TGTGCCAGCAGTGACAGGGGGTACCAAGAGACCCAGTACTTC.

A note on this clone: Other nucleotide sequences from this sample produce the same CDR3. The chain joins TRBV7-2 to TRBJ1-1; possibly TRBD1 for D (5 bases). V gave up 2 bases and J gave up 0 bases, with 7 bases separating them. The CDR3 is 14 amino acids. CDR1 and CDR2 (germline): SGHTA, FQGNSA. The CDR3 DNA is TGTGCCAGCAGCTTACAGGGTTTGAACACTGAAGCTTTCTTT. It is translated as CASSLQGLNTEAFF.

The V and J genes are TRBV2 and TRBJ1-1; no firm D call. V was cut by 6 bases and J by 2 bases, with 7 bases left in between. The germline CDR1 and CDR2 sequences are SNHLY and FYNNEI. CDR3 length: 12 amino acids. The CDR3 here is CASSLDNTEAFF. The DNA of the CDR3 is TGTGCCAGCAGCCTAGATAACACTGAAGCTTTCTTT.

The chain joins TRBV4-3 to TRBJ2-6; a possible D gene is TRBD1 (5 bases). Trimming stripped 1 base from V and 1 base from J, with 8 bases between. The germline V gene has CDR1 LGHNA and CDR2 YSLEER. This CDR3 has 16 amino acids. The CDR3: CASSQGAGSGANVLTF. The DNA for the CDR3 is TGCGCCAGCAGCCAAGGAGCAGGGTCTGGGGCCAACGTCCTGACTTTC.

This chain links TRBV27 with TRBJ1-5, with D uncertain. Germline V lookup: CDR1 MNHEY, CDR2 SMNVEV (reference sequence). V shed 5 bases and J shed 1 base, with 15 bases lying between them. The CDR3 has 16 residues. The CDR3: CASSPLRTGSNQPQHF. As DNA, the CDR3 is TGTGCCAGCAGTCCCCTCCGGACGGGGAGCAATCAGCCCCAGCATTTT.

The CDR3 DNA follows: TGTGCCAGCAGCCTGTTCTTAGATCCAACTAATGAAAAACTGTTTTTT. Translated: CASSLFLDPTNEKLFF. This chain uses TRBV11-2 with TRBJ1-4, with D uncertain. This CDR3 contains 16 residues. V dropped 5 bases and J dropped 0 bases, with 13 bases sitting between them. Germline V gives CDR1 SGHAT, CDR2 FQNNGV.

The sample holds one count of this clone. This sequence joins TRBV10-3 and TRBJ1-2; no clear D. CDR3 size: 14 residues. Germline V gives CDR1 ENHRY, CDR2 SYGVKD. The V gene lost 7 bases and the J gene lost 0 bases, with 12 bases spanning the gap. The CDR3 DNA is TGTGCCATCAAGGGAGTTGGCCCTAACTATGGCTACACCTTC. It specifies CAIKGVGPNYGYTF.

This chain connects TRBV19 to TRBJ1-2, with 10 bases that match TRBD1. The V gene end was trimmed by 6 bases and the J gene end by 2 bases; junction bases not matched to a gene: 3. CDR1 and CDR2 from the germline V gene are LNHDA and SQIVND (reference sequence). The CDR3 sequence is 14 residues long. The CDR3 loop is CASSAGQGNYGYTF. For the CDR3, the DNA is TGTGCCAGTAGCGCGGGACAGGGGAACTATGGCTACACCTTC. The full variable domain, its missing parts supplied by reference TRBV19 and TRBJ1-2, is DGGITQSPKYLFRKEGQNVTLSCEQNLNHDAMYWYRQDPGQGLRLIYYSQIVNDFQKGDIAEGYSVSREKKESFPLTVTSAQKNPTAFYLCASSAGQGNYGYTFGSGTRLTVV.

The genes are TRBV9 and TRBJ2-1; D is perhaps TRBD2 (5 bases). Germline V gene lookup returns CDR1 SGDLS and CDR2 YYNGEE. Trimming took 3 bases from V and 2 from J, leaving 12 bases between them. This CDR3 region has 15 residues. Here the CDR3 reads CASSEEAVAYNEQFF. Written as DNA, the CDR3 is TGTGCCAGCAGCGAGGAGGCTGTGGCCTACAATGAGCAGTTCTTC.

The V gene is TRBV5-1, the J gene TRBJ2-3; TRBD2 matches 7 bases. With V trimmed by 0 bases and J by 8 bases, 9 bases remained unmatched. The CDR3 covers 15 residues. Per germline, CDR1 SGHRS and CDR2 YFSETQ. CDR3 region: CASSLAGLPGSTQYF. CDR3 sequence (DNA): TGCGCCAGCAGCTTGGCGGGACTACCCGGGTCTACGCAGTATTTT.

The chain carries TRBV14 and TRBJ2-7, with D unresolved. This CDR3 comprises 16 residues. CDR1 SGHDN and CDR2 FVKESK come from the germline V gene. The germline V and J ends were trimmed by 2 bases and 2 bases, with 16 bases remaining between them. CDR3 region: CASSQMSAVLAYEQYF. The CDR3 region has the DNA TGTGCCAGCAGCCAAATGAGTGCGGTGCTGGCCTACGAGCAGTACTTC. Based on the CDR3 plus reference TRBV14 and TRBJ2-7, the full variable domain is EAGVTQFPSHSVIEKGQTVTLRCDPISGHDNLYWYRRVMGKEIKFLLHFVKESKQDESGMPNNRFLAERTGGTYSTLKVQPAELEDSGVYFCASSQMSAVLAYEQYFGPGTRLTVT.

The genes are TRBV6-6 and TRBJ2-2, with D unresolved. V was pared by 2 bases and J by 5 bases, with 9 bases between. The germline CDR1 and CDR2 sequences are MNHNY and SVGAGI (reference sequence). CDR3 length: 14 residues. The CDR3 region is CASSYTRRTGELFF. In DNA, the CDR3 is TGTGCCAGCAGTTACACCCGCAGGACCGGGGAGCTGTTTTTT.

The table lists this clone with a count of one. The V call is TRBV27, the J call TRBJ1-2; D gene ambiguous. Germline V gene data show CDR1 as MNHEY and CDR2 as SMNVEV (reference sequence). V lost 3 bases to trimming and J lost 2 bases, with 7 bases between them. CDR3 length: 13 residues. The CDR3 region is CASSFGQNYGYTF. The CDR3 nucleotides are TGTGCCAGCAGTTTTGGGCAGAACTATGGCTACACCTTC.

This clone appeared once. V gene TRBV7-9 combines with J gene TRBJ2-7, with TRBD2 matching over 8 bases. With V trimmed by 1 base and J by 0 bases, 5 bases remained unmatched. There are 16 residues in the CDR3. CDR1 and CDR2 (germline): SEHNR, FQNEAQ (reference sequence). The CDR3 spells CASSLGSGGISYEQYF. Here the CDR3 DNA reads TGTGCCAGCAGCTTAGGGTCGGGGGGGATCTCCTACGAGCAGTACTTC.

The V call is TRBV18, the J call TRBJ2-7, with 10 bases aligning to TRBD1. This CDR3 spans 14 amino acids. Germline lookup yields CDR1 KGHSH and CDR2 LQKENI. Trimming cost V 3 bases and J 5 bases; bases outside gene matches: 4. The DNA for the CDR3 is TGTGCCAGCTCACCGGGGACAGGGGATGACGAGCAGTACTTC. Its protein product is CASSPGTGDDEQYF.

V usage is TRBV6-5 and J usage is TRBJ2-4; tentative D call: TRBD1 (6 bases). V gave up 2 bases and J gave up 15 bases, with 14 bases separating them. Germline CDR1 is MNHEY and CDR2 is SVGAGI. This CDR3 has 12 residues. This chain's CDR3 is CASSYVGDKLYF. CDR3 DNA sequence: TGTGCCAGCAGTTACGTGGGGGACAAGCTGTACTTC.

J is TRBJ1-4 and V is TRBV7-2; no firm D call. CDR3 length: 15 amino acids. V shed 2 bases and J shed 4 bases, with 11 bases lying between them. Germline V gene lookup returns CDR1 SGHTA and CDR2 FQGNSA. This chain's CDR3 is CASSLKRRDNEKLFF. The CDR3 coding sequence is TGTGCCAGCAGCTTAAAGAGACGGGATAATGAAAAACTGTTTTTT. The whole variable domain, filled in from reference TRBV7-2 and TRBJ1-4, reads GAGVSQSPSNKVTEKGKDVELRCDPISGHTALYWYRQSLGQGLEFLIYFQGNSAPDKSGLPSDRFSAERTGGSVSTLTIQRTQQEDSAVYLCASSLKRRDNEKLFFGSGTQLSVL.

The rearrangement joins TRBV10-2 to TRBJ2-2; 7 bases agree with TRBD1. The V segment lost 4 bases and the J segment 0 bases; nucleotides outside the gene matches: 14. There are 19 residues in the CDR3. CDR1 is WSHSY, CDR2 SAAADI, per germline. The CDR3 DNA reads as TGCGCCAGCAGTGCCCCGGGACAGAAACCACCGCCGAACACCGGGGAGCTGTTTTTT. Translated: CASSAPGQKPPPNTGELFF.

This rearrangement joins TRBV5-1 to TRBJ2-2; D may be TRBD2 (5 bases). The CDR3 sequence is 18 residues long. Germline CDR1 and CDR2: SGHRS and YFSETQ. With 0 bases removed from V and 6 bases from J, the gap between germline ends came to 21 bases. The DNA of the CDR3 is TGCGCCAGCAGCTTGGTCGGAGGCGACCCATTTGGGCCCGGGGAGCTGTTTTTT. Protein product: CASSLVGGDPFGPGELFF.

The chain recombines TRBV6-1 with TRBJ2-2; a possible D gene is TRBD1 (6 bases). The CDR3 loop spans 13 amino acids. Trimming removed 6 bases from V and 6 bases from J, with 11 bases in between. Germline CDR1 MNHNS, CDR2 SASEGT. For the CDR3, the DNA is TGTGCCAGCAGACAGGGAAGCCCCGGGGAGCTGTTTTTT. Translation: CASRQGSPGELFF.

The chain employs TRBV9 and TRBJ1-2; D possibly corresponds to TRBD1 (5 bases). Germline loops: CDR1 SGDLS, CDR2 YYNGEE. The CDR3 contains 13 residues. Trimming pared 0 bases from V and 8 bases from J, leaving 11 bases between. CDR3 coding DNA: TGTGCCAGCAGCGTAGCTGGGAGGGGCGGCTACACCTTC. The encoded protein is CASSVAGRGGYTF.

The chain links TRBV6-4 to TRBJ2-3, with 10 bases fitting TRBD2. The CDR3 loop spans 15 amino acids. V was clipped by 2 bases and J by 2 bases; unmatched bases: 1. Germline V gene lookup returns CDR1 MRHNA and CDR2 SNTAGT. CDR3 DNA sequence: TGTGCCAGCAGTGACAGCGGGGGGGCCACAGATACGCAGTATTTT. Translating it yields CASSDSGGATDTQYF.

The chain carries TRBV10-3 and TRBJ2-7; no clear D. The CDR3 spans 16 residues. Trimming took off 0 bases at V and 3 bases at J, with 15 bases between the two ends. The germline gives CDR1 ENHRY, CDR2 SYGVKD. The CDR3 region is CAISESNSGARYEQYF. For the CDR3, the DNA is TGTGCCATCAGTGAGTCGAATTCCGGTGCACGCTACGAGCAGTACTTC.

This clone has just a few counts. The chain links TRBV7-9 to TRBJ1-3; D ambiguous. V lost 4 bases, J lost 4 bases, and 8 bases lay in between. This CDR3 comprises 13 residues. Germline V lookup: CDR1 SEHNR, CDR2 FQNEAQ (reference sequence). The CDR3 DNA reads as TGTGCCAGCAGCTCCGGGAACGGAAACACCATATATTTT. Translating gives CASSSGNGNTIYF.